The 18 T cell receptor beta chains given below trace back to one sample, sequenced in a study of glioma-infiltrating T cells after dendritic cell vaccination. TCRdb keeps only in-frame clones here, not all; method: immunoSEQ multiplex PCR. The repertoire includes under 100,000 clones, 85% to 90% of them detected once, and approximately 3.2% sits in the top ten. The sample consisted of blood, taken before dendritic cell vaccination. These receptors all come from a human donor with glioblastoma.

The chain employs TRBV21-1 and TRBJ2-7; TRBD2 is the table's D call and was not checked against the DNA. TRBV21-1 is labeled a pseudogene. The CDR3 has 19 amino acids. CDR3 DNA sequence: TGTGCCAGCAAGCAAAGGAAAAAGCGGGAGGGCCAAAGGGCGTACGAGCAGTACTTC. It codes for CASKQRKKREGQRAYEQYF.

This rearrangement joins TRBV5-1 to TRBJ1-1, with D perhaps matching TRBD1 (6 bases). Trimming removed 3 bases at V and 7 bases at J, with 19 bases between. This CDR3 has 15 amino acids. Germline lookup yields CDR1 SGHRS and CDR2 YFSETQ. The CDR3 region has the DNA TGCGCCAGCAGCTGGGCTCCCGGGACAAATAGTGAAGCTTTCTTT. Encoded protein: CASSWAPGTNSEAFF.

J is TRBJ2-3 and V is TRBV4-1; no firm D call. Trimming took off 0 bases at V and 9 bases at J, with 16 bases between the two ends. Germline V gene data show CDR1 as MGHRA and CDR2 as YSYEKL. CDR3 length: 15 residues. As DNA, the CDR3 is TGCGCCAGCAGCCAAGATGAGACTCAGATGCTGACGCAGTATTTT. Its protein product is CASSQDETQMLTQYF.

This chain uses TRBV2 with TRBJ1-4; the match to TRBD1 covers 7 bases. CDR1 and CDR2 (germline): SNHLY, FYNNEI. The CDR3 has 14 amino acids. Trimming removed 8 bases from V and 1 base from J; junction bases left unmatched: 4. The CDR3 here is CASRDRLTNEKLFF. The CDR3 nucleotides read TGTGCCAGCCGGGACAGACTAACTAATGAAAAACTGTTTTTT.

V usage is TRBV29-1 and J usage is TRBJ2-3, with 14 bases fitting TRBD2. This CDR3 has 15 amino acids. V gave up 6 bases and J gave up 3 bases; unmatched junction bases: 5. Germline assignment: CDR1 SQVTM and CDR2 ANQGSEA. This CDR3 reads CSVSGTSGGTDTQYF. CDR3 DNA sequence: TGCAGCGTCTCCGGGACTAGCGGGGGAACAGATACGCAGTATTTT.

The sample holds one count of this clone. CDR3 protein: CASSPAGGNQPQHF. The CDR3 region has the DNA TGTGCCAGCTCACCAGCGGGGGGCAATCAGCCCCAGCATTTT. The chain uses TRBV18 and TRBJ1-5; possibly TRBD1 for D (5 bases). The CDR3 sequence is 14 residues long. CDR1 KGHSH and CDR2 LQKENI come from the germline V gene. V gave up 2 bases and J gave up 2 bases, with 7 bases separating them.

V and J are TRBV5-6 and TRBJ1-1; D gene uncertain. Germline V gives CDR1 SGHDT, CDR2 YYEEEE. This CDR3 comprises 14 residues. Trimming pared 0 bases from V and 4 bases from J, leaving 10 bases between. In nucleotides, the CDR3 is TGTGCCAGCAGCTTGGGCCATCTCGGCACTGAAGCTTTCTTT. This translates into CASSLGHLGTEAFF.

V and J are TRBV19 and TRBJ2-1, with D possibly being TRBD2 (6 bases). Germline CDR1 is LNHDA and CDR2 is SQIVND (reference sequence). CDR3 length: 12 residues. V lost 8 bases and J 1 base, leaving 6 bases between the germline ends. CDR3 DNA: TGTGCCAGTGGGAGGTCCTACAATGAGCAGTTCTTC. It yields the protein CASGRSYNEQFF.

The chain is built from TRBV10-3 and TRBJ1-1; TRBD1 matches at 9 bases. Unmatched junction bases numbered 9, after V lost 6 bases and J lost 1 base. The CDR3 has 16 residues. Germline lookup yields CDR1 ENHRY and CDR2 SYGVKD. CDR3 region: CAIRRTGGDGNTEAFF. In nucleotides, the CDR3 is TGTGCCATCAGACGAACAGGGGGCGATGGGAACACTGAAGCTTTCTTT.

The chain carries TRBV10-3 and TRBJ1-2; perhaps TRBD1 as D (5 bases). This CDR3 region has 16 residues. The germline CDR1 and CDR2 sequences are ENHRY and SYGVKD. V was shortened by 0 bases and J by 5 bases, with 16 bases between the two germline ends. The CDR3: CAISESPAGTGYGYTF. Here the CDR3 DNA reads TGTGCCATCAGTGAGTCGCCCGCGGGGACCGGATATGGCTACACCTTC.

The chain couples TRBV19 to TRBJ1-5; D is undetermined. This CDR3 has 17 amino acids. Germline V gene sequence: CDR1 LNHDA, CDR2 SQIVND (reference sequence). V shed 3 bases and J shed 1 base, with 16 bases lying between them. CDR3 DNA: TGTGCCAGTAGTATTAATGGAGGGTTTGGGAGCAATCAGCCCCAGCATTTT. It specifies CASSINGGFGSNQPQHF.

Here the CDR3 reads CASSLQDSNYGYTF. The CDR3 bases are TGCGCCAGCAGCTTACAGGACAGCAACTATGGCTACACCTTC. The chain links TRBV5-1 to TRBJ1-2, with D perhaps TRBD1 (6 bases). This CDR3 is 14 amino acids long. Germline CDR1 and CDR2: SGHRS and YFSETQ. The germline V and J ends were trimmed by 2 bases and 2 bases, with 10 bases remaining between them.

The CDR3 sequence: CASSPRGGETDTQYF. CDR3 DNA: TGTGCCAGCTCCCCCCGGGGCGGGGAAACAGATACGCAGTATTTT. This chain uses TRBV7-3 with TRBJ2-3; perhaps TRBD2 as D (6 bases). This CDR3 is built from 15 residues. V was clipped by 8 bases and J by 3 bases, with 18 bases between them. Germline V gene data show CDR1 as SGHTA and CDR2 as FQGTGA.

V gene TRBV29-1 combines with J gene TRBJ2-7, with 8 bases fitting TRBD1. The CDR3 sequence is 15 residues long. The germline gives CDR1 SQVTM, CDR2 ANQGSEA. V dropped 5 bases and J dropped 6; count of bases not matched to a gene: 15. The CDR3: CSVTVLQGASSEQYF. The CDR3 DNA reads TGCAGCGTTACCGTCCTCCAGGGGGCATCTTCCGAGCAGTACTTC.

This chain joins TRBV19 and TRBJ2-2; D may be TRBD1 (5 bases). This CDR3 region has 15 residues. The germline V gene encodes CDR1 LNHDA and CDR2 SQIVND (reference sequence). Trimming stripped 7 bases from V and 6 bases from J, with 18 bases between. CDR3: CASTPDRGRAGELFF. Written as DNA, the CDR3 is TGTGCCAGTACCCCCGATAGGGGTAGGGCCGGGGAGCTGTTTTTT.

This clone was seen a single time. V is TRBV19 and J is TRBJ1-5; D is ambiguous. CDR3 length equals 15 residues. The V end lost 6 bases, the J end lost 3 bases, and 15 bases lay between the germline ends. Germline values: CDR1 LNHDA, CDR2 SQIVND (reference sequence). As DNA, the CDR3 is TGTGCCAGTAGCGAGGAAAGAGGGATCAATCAGCCCCAGCATTTT. Protein product: CASSEERGINQPQHF.

This sequence joins TRBV7-2 and TRBJ2-1, with 7 positions matching TRBD2. The length of the CDR3 is 14 residues. J was trimmed by 9 bases and V by 0 bases; bases with no gene match: 5. The germline CDR1 and CDR2 sequences are SGHTA and FQGNSA. The CDR3 DNA follows: TGTGCCAGCAGCTTAGCCGCGTCGGGGGGTGAGCAGTTCTTC. Its translation is CASSLAASGGEQFF.

DNA of the CDR3: TGTGCCAGCAGTGGGAGGGCTAGCGGGGGGGTTTTTAGCTCCTACAATGAGCAGTTCTTC. This gives the protein CASSGRASGGVFSSYNEQFF. This chain links TRBV2 with TRBJ2-1; 12 nucleotides agree with TRBD2. Germline loops: CDR1 SNHLY, CDR2 FYNNEI. Trimming at V came to 4 bases and at J to 0 bases, leaving 13 bases not matched to a gene. This CDR3 spans 20 amino acids.